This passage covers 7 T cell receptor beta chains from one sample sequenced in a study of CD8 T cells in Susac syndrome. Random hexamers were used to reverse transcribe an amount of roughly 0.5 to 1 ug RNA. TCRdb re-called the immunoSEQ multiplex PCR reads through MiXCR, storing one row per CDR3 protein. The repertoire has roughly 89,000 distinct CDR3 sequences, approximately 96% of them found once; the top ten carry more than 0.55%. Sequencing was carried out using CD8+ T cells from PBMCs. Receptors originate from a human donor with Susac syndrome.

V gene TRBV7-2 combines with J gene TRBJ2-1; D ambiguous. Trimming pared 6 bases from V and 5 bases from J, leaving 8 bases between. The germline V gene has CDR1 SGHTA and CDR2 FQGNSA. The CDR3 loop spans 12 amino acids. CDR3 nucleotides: TGTGCCAGCAGAATAGACCACAATGAGCAGTTCTTC. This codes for CASRIDHNEQFF.

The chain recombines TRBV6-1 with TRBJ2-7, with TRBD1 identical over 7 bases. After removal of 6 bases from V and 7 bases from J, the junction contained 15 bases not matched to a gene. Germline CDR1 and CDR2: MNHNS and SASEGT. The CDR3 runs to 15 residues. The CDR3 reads CASSPGTEPVREQYF. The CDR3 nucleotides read TGTGCCAGCAGCCCAGGGACAGAGCCCGTCCGGGAGCAGTACTTC.

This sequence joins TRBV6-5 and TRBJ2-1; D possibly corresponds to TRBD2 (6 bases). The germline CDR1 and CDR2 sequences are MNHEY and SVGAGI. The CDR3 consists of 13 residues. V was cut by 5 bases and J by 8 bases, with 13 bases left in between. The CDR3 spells CASSRTIGDEQFF. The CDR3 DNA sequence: TGTGCCAGCAGTCGGACTATCGGCGATGAGCAGTTCTTC.

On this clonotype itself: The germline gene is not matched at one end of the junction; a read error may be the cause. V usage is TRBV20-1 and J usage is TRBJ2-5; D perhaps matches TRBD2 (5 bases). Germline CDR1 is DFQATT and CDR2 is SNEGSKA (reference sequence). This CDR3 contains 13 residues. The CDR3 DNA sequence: TGCAGTGCTTCCAAGGGCCGGGAAGAAACCCAGTACTTC. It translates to CSASKGREETQYF.

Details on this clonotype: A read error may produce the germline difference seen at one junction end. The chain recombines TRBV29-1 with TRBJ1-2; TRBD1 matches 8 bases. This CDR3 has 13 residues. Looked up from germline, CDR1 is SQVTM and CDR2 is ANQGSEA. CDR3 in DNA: TGCAGCGTGGAAGGACAGGGCATTCTTGGCTACACCTTC. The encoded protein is CSVEGQGILGYTF.

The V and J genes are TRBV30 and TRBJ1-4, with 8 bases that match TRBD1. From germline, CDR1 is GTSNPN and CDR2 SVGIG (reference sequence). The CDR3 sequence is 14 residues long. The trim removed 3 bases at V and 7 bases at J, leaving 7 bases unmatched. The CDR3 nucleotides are TGTGCCTGGAGGACCAGGGGGCAGGGTGAAAAACTGTTTTTT. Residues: CAWRTRGQGEKLFF.

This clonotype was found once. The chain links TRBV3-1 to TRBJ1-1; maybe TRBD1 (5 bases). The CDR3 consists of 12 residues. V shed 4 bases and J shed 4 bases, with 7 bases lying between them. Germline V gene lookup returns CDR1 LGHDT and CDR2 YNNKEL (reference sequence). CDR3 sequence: CASSLTGTEAFF. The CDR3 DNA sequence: TGTGCCAGCAGCCTAACAGGCACTGAAGCTTTCTTT.